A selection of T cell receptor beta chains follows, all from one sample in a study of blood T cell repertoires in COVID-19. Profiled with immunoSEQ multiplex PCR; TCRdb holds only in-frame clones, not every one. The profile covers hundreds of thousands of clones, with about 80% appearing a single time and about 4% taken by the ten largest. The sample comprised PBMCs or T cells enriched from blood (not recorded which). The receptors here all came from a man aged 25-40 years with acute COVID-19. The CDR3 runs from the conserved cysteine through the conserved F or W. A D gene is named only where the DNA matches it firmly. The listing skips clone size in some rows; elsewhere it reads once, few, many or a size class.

CASSQTGEDNQPQHF TGTGCCAGCAGTCAGACAGGGGAGGACAATCAGCCCCAGCATTTT TRBV5-6 TRBD1 TRBJ1-5 NA
CASSDGTSAYNEQFF TGTGCCAGCAGTGACGGGACTAGCGCTTACAATGAGCAGTTCTTC TRBV6-4 TRBD2 TRBJ2-1 NA
CASSGRGGQEAFF TGTGCCAGCAGCGGGAGGGGAGGTCAAGAAGCTTTCTTT TRBV12-3/TRBV12-4 NA TRBJ1-1 NA
CASSDRGESNQPQHF TGTGCCAGCAGTGACAGGGGTGAGAGCAATCAGCCCCAGCATTTT TRBV6-4 NA TRBJ1-5 NA
CASSGTNTGELFF TGTGCCAGCAGTGGGACTAACACCGGGGAGCTGTTTTTT TRBV6-4 NA TRBJ2-2 many
CASSQDGRRTEAFF TGTGCCAGCAGCCAAGATGGGCGGAGGACTGAAGCTTTCTTT TRBV3-1/TRBV3-2 NA TRBJ1-1 NA
CASSGEGSYGYTF TGTGCCAGTTCAGGGGAGGGCAGCTATGGCTACACCTTC TRBV2 NA TRBJ1-2 NA
CATRDRPDNEQFF TGTGCCACCAGAGACAGGCCCGACAATGAGCAGTTCTTC TRBV24-1 NA TRBJ2-1 once
CASSQDAQGYGYTF TGCGCCAGCAGCCAAGATGCCCAGGGTTACGGCTACACCTTC TRBV4-3 NA TRBJ1-2 NA
CASRYTGGGYTF TGTGCCAGCAGGTATACAGGGGGCGGCTACACCTTC TRBV7-3 TRBD1 TRBJ1-2 once
CASSRSSGNTIYF TGCGCCAGCAGCCGGAGCTCTGGAAACACCATATATTTT TRBV5-1 NA TRBJ1-3 NA
CASSLWQGVNQPQHF TGTGCCAGCAGCTTATGGCAGGGGGTTAATCAGCCCCAGCATTTT TRBV7-2 TRBD1 TRBJ1-5 NA
CASGSQGQTNEKLFF TGTGCCAGCGGTTCCCAGGGACAAACAAATGAAAAACTGTTTTTT TRBV5-5 NA TRBJ1-4 NA
CASSLSPTGPTEAFF TGTGCCAGCAGTCTCTCCCCGACGGGTCCCACTGAAGCTTTCTTT TRBV27 NA TRBJ1-1 once
CASSSEVWTATQYF TGTGCCAGCAGCTCGGAAGTGTGGACAGCTACGCAGTATTTT TRBV11-1 NA TRBJ2-3 NA
CAWSFGSGSGNTIYF TGTGCCTGGAGTTTCGGCAGCGGCTCTGGAAACACCATATATTTT TRBV30 NA TRBJ1-3 NA
CASSQDIKTGVNTEAFF TGTGCCAGCAGCCAAGATATAAAGACGGGGGTGAACACTGAAGCTTTCTTT TRBV3-1/TRBV3-2 NA TRBJ1-1 NA
CASSEIRASNQPQHF TGTGCCAGCAGTGAAATCAGGGCGAGCAATCAGCCCCAGCATTTT TRBV2 NA TRBJ1-5 few
CASSQGLTGLHGYTF TGTGCCAGCAGCCAAGGACTTACAGGGCTCCATGGCTACACCTTC TRBV14 NA TRBJ1-2 NA
CASSLAVSTEAFF TGTGCCAGCAGCTTAGCGGTCAGCACTGAAGCTTTCTTT TRBV7-9 NA TRBJ1-1 NA
CASRSAGTRGTGELFF TGTGCCAGCAGATCTGCCGGGACTAGAGGCACCGGGGAGCTGTTTTTT TRBV7-2 TRBD2 TRBJ2-2 NA
CAISENRLNQPQHF TGTGCCATCAGTGAAAACAGGTTAAATCAGCCCCAGCATTTT TRBV10-3 NA TRBJ1-5 few
CASSPKWGGANVLTF TGTGCCAGCAGCCCGAAATGGGGCGGGGCCAACGTCCTGACTTTC TRBV7-3 NA TRBJ2-6 NA
CASSREANYGYTF TGTGCCAGCAGTCGTGAGGCTAACTATGGCTACACCTTC TRBV25-1 NA TRBJ1-2 NA
CASSGGGRVGQPQHF TGTGCCAGCAGTGGGGGGGGCAGGGTCGGTCAGCCCCAGCATTTT TRBV2 NA TRBJ1-5 NA
CASSPRQNTEAFF TGTGCCAGCAGCCCCCGACAGAACACTGAAGCTTTCTTT TRBV7-9 NA TRBJ1-1 NA
CAWSALPSTRGYTF TGTGCCTGGAGTGCGCTACCGAGCACTCGAGGCTACACCTTC TRBV30 NA TRBJ1-2 NA
CASRSPGGLRAFF TGTGCCAGCAGGTCCCCAGGCGGGCTCAGAGCTTTCTTT TRBV28 NA TRBJ1-1 once
CASRTAVDGYTF TGTGCCAGCAGGACAGCCGTAGACGGCTACACCTTC TRBV6-5 NA TRBJ1-2 NA
CASNGDRDGNTIYF TGTGCCAGCAATGGGGACAGGGATGGAAACACCATATATTTT TRBV9 TRBD1 TRBJ1-3 NA
CASSLQGTLTGELFF TGTGCCAGCAGCCTCCAGGGGACGCTCACCGGGGAGCTGTTTTTT TRBV5-8 NA TRBJ2-2 NA
CASTWGRTNEKLFF TGTGCCAGCACCTGGGGCAGAACTAATGAAAAACTGTTTTTT TRBV28 NA TRBJ1-4 NA
CASSQDAGYTEAFF TGCGCCAGCAGCCAAGATGCGGGATACACTGAAGCTTTCTTT TRBV4-1 NA TRBJ1-1 few
CASSYFLATTGELFF TGTGCCAGCAGTTACTTTTTGGCAACCACCGGGGAGCTGTTTTTT TRBV6-6 NA TRBJ2-2 NA
CATSGTDAPTGELFF TGTGCCACCAGTGGGACTGACGCCCCAACCGGGGAGCTGTTTTTT TRBV24-1 NA TRBJ2-2 NA
CASRTYGGPNTEAFF TGTGCCAGCAGGACGTACGGGGGGCCGAACACTGAAGCTTTCTTT TRBV7-8 NA TRBJ1-1 NA
CAISERGNTEAFF TGTGCCATCAGTGAAAGGGGAAACACTGAAGCTTTCTTT TRBV10-3 NA TRBJ1-1 NA
CASSLGSRGDRTDTQYF TGTGCCAGCAGCTTAGGGAGTAGGGGGGACAGAACAGATACGCAGTATTTT TRBV7-9 NA TRBJ2-3 NA
CSAGGQQPQHF TGCAGTGCTGGTGGTCAACAGCCCCAGCATTTT TRBV20-1 NA TRBJ1-5 NA